This T cell receptor (beta chain) is drawn from a study of Ad26.COV2.S vaccination and SARS-CoV-2 variants. Produced via immunoSEQ multiplex PCR; TCRdb's table is partial and in-frame only. The data show 450,000 to 550,000 clones, with 80% to 90% seen just once and roughly 1.7% held by the top ten. Treatment denoted: 15 to 20 received Ad26.COV2.S at low or high dose, single or two shots; about five received placebo; per-sample allocation not given. The study sampled participants on day 63 after the first vaccine or placebo injection. With 0 bases removed from V and 4 bases from J, the gap between germline ends came to 6 bases. The germline CDR1 and CDR2 sequences are SGHTA and FQGNSA. The CDR3 totals 13 residues.

The V call is TRBV7-2, the J call TRBJ1-1; D is uncertain. This sequence was found in a person between 18 and 59 years old who received the Ad26.COV2.S COVID-19 vaccine or a placebo. The sequencing used peripheral blood, collected in a trial of Ad26.COV2.S vaccine versus placebo. The CDR3 bases are TGTGCCAGCAGCTTAGCTAAATTCACTGAAGCTTTCTTT. Its translation: CASSLAKFTEAFF.